These 5 T cell receptor beta chains share one sample of origin, sequenced in a study of blood T cells in healthy people across ages. A second PCR, run for about 6 to 11 cycles, used a sample-barcoded 5' primer plus a J-beta primer mix. TCRdb reprocessed the 5' RACE reads with MiXCR, giving one entry per CDR3 protein. The repertoire holds 800,000 to 950,000 distinct CDR3 sequences, with roughly 43% as singletons. Sequenced material: blood. The origin of the receptors is a man aged 25-45 years in good health.

This clonotype was found once. The rearrangement joins TRBV5-1 to TRBJ2-7, with D uncertain. CDR1 and CDR2 from the germline V gene are SGHRS and YFSETQ. V was shortened by 0 bases and J by 2 bases, with 9 bases between the two germline ends. CDR3 size: 14 residues. The DNA for the CDR3 is TGCGCCAGCAGCTTGGGGACCAGACCCTACGAGCAGTACTTC. Residues: CASSLGTRPYEQYF.

The gene calls are TRBV4-3 and TRBJ2-1, with 8 bases fitting TRBD2. This CDR3 is 15 amino acids long. Germline-derived CDR1 and CDR2 are LGHNA and YSLEER. V was pared by 0 bases and J by 8 bases, with 6 bases of the junction left unmatched. CDR3 protein: CASSQDNRGGDEQFF. Written as DNA, the CDR3 is TGCGCCAGCAGCCAAGATAACCGGGGGGGGGATGAGCAGTTCTTC.

Only a few counts were recorded for this clonotype. The chain uses TRBV3-1 and TRBJ2-7; D possibly uses TRBD1 or TRBD2 (5 bases each). Germline V lookup: CDR1 LGHDT, CDR2 YNNKEL (reference sequence). This CDR3 has 16 residues. V was pared by 3 bases and J by 2 bases, with 17 bases between. The CDR3 coding sequence is TGTGCCAGCAGCCACAATACAGGCCAGGGAGCCTACGAGCAGTACTTC. It is translated as CASSHNTGQGAYEQYF.

This clonotype was counted a few times. One end of the junction fails to match germline, which may point to a read error. CDR3 loop: CASSLEDVPQETQYF. The DNA for the CDR3 is TGTGCTAGCAGCCTTGAAGACGTCCCGCAAGAGACCCAGTACTTC. The chain has TRBV7-7 and TRBJ2-5, with no clear D. From germline, CDR1 is SSHAT and CDR2 FNYEAQ (reference sequence). The CDR3 loop spans 15 amino acids.

This clonotype was seen a handful of times. One end of the junction does not line up with germline, which may come from a read error. The gene calls are TRBV20-1 and TRBJ2-5; perhaps TRBD2 as D (6 bases). The closer fit of TRBJ2-7 to the DNA end suggests the J call may be wrong. CDR1 is DFQATT, CDR2 SNEGSKA, per germline (reference sequence). CDR3 size: 13 residues. DNA of the CDR3: TGCAGTGCGAGAGCCGGGACTCAGTACGAGCAGTACTTC. Its protein product is CSARAGTQYEQYF.